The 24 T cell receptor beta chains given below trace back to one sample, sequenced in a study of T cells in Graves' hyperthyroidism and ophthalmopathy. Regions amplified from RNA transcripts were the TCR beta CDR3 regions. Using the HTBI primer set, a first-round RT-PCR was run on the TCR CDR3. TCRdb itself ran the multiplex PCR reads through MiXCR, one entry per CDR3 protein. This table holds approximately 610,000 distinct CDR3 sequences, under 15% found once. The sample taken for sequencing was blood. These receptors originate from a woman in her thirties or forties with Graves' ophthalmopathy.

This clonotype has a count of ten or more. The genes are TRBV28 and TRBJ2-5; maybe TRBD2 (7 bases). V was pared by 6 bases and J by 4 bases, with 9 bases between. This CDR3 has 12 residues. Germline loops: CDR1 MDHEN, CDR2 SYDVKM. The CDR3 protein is CASRGGAETQYF. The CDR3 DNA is TGTGCCAGCAGAGGGGGGGCAGAGACCCAGTACTTC.

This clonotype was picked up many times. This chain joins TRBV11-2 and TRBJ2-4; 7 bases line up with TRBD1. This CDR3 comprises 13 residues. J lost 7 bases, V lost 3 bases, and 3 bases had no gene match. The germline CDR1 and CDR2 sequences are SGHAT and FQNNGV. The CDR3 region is CASSFTGENIQYF. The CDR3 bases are TGTGCCAGCAGCTTTACAGGGGAGAACATTCAGTACTTC.

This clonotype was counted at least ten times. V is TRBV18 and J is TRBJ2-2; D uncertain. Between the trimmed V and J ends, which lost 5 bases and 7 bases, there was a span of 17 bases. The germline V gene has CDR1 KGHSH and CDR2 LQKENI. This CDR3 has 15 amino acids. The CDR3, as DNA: TGTGCCAGCTCAGCCGACCCTGATCTGGGCGGGGAGCTGTTTTTT. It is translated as CASSADPDLGGELFF.

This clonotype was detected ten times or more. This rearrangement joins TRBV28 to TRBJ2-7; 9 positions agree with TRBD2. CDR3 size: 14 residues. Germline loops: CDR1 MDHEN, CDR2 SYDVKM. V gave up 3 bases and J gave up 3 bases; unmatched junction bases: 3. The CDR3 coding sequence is TGTGCCAGCAGTTTTCAAGCGGGAGGCTACGAGCAGTACTTC. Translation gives CASSFQAGGYEQYF.

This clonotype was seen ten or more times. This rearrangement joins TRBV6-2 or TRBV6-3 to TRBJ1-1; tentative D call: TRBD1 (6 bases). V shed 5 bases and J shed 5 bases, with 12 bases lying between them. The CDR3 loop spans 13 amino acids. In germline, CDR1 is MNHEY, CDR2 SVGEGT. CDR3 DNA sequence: TGTGCCAGCAGTACGAGGGGGGAGACTGAAGCTTTCTTT. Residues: CASSTRGETEAFF.

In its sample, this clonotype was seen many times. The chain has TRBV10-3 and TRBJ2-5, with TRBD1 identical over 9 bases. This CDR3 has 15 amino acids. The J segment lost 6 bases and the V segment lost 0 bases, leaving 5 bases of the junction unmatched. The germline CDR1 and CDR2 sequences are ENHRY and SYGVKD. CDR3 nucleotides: TGTGCCATCAGTGAGTCAAGGACAGGGGTGAAGACCCAGTACTTC. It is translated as CAISESRTGVKTQYF.

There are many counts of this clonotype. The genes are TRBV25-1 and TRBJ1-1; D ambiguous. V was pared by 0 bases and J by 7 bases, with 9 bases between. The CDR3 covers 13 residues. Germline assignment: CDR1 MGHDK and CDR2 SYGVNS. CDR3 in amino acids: CASSEYVGGEAFF. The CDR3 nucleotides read TGTGCCAGCAGTGAATATGTTGGCGGTGAAGCTTTCTTT.

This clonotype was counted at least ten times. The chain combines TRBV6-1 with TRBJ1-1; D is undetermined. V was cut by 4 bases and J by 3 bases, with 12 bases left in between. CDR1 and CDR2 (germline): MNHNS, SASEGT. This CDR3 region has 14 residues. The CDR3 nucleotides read TGTGCCAGCAGTGTTGCGAGTAGGGACACTGAAGCTTTCTTT. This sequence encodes CASSVASRDTEAFF.

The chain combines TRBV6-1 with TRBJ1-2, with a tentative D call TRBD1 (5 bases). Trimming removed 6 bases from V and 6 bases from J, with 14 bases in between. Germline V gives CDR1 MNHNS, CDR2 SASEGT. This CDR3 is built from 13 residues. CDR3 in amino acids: CASSPGFLDGYTF. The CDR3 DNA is TGTGCCAGCAGCCCAGGGTTCTTGGATGGCTACACCTTC.

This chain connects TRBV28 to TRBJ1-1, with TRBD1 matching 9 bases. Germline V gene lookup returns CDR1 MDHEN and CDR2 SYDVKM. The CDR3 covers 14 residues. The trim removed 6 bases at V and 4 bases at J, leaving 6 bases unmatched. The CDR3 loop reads CASRTGGISTEAFF. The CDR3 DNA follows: TGTGCCAGCAGGACAGGGGGTATATCCACTGAAGCTTTCTTT.

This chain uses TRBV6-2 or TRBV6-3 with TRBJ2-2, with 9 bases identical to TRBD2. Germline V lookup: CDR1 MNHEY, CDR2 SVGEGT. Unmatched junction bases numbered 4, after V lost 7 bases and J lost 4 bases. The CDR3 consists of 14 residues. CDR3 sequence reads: CASIGSGGTGELFF. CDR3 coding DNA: TGTGCCAGCATTGGTAGCGGGGGCACCGGGGAGCTGTTTTTT.

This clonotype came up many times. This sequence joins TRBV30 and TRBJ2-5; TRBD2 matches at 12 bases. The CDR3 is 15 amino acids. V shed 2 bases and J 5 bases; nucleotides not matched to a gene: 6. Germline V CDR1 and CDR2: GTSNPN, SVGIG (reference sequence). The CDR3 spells CAWSIGLAGLETQYF. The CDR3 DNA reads TGTGCCTGGAGTATTGGACTAGCGGGACTCGAGACCCAGTACTTC.

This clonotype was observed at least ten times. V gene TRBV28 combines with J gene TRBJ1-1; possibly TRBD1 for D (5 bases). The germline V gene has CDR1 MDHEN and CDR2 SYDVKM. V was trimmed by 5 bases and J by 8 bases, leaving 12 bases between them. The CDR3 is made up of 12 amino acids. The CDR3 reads CASSPRQTEAFF. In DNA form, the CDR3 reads TGTGCCAGCAGTCCCCGACAGACCGAAGCTTTCTTT.

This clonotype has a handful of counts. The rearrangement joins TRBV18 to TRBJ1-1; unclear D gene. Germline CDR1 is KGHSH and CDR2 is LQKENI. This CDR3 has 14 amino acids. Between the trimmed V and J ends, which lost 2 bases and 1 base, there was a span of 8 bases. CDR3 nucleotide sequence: TGTGCCAGCTCACCAATTAGAGAGAACACTGAAGCTTTCTTT. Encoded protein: CASSPIRENTEAFF.

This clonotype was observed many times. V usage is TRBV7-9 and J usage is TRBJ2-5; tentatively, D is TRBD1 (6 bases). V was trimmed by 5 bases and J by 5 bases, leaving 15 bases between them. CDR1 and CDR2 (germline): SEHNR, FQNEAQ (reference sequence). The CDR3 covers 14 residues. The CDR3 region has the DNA TGTGCCAGCAGCAGTACAACAGGGTCCGAGACCCAGTACTTC. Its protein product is CASSSTTGSETQYF.

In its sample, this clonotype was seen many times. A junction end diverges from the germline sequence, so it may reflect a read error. As DNA, the CDR3 is TGTGCCTGGGGTGTCATAAGAAAACAGCCCCAGCATTTT. It is translated as CAWGVIRKQPQHF. The rearrangement uses TRBV30 and TRBJ1-5; the D is unclear. The germline V gene has CDR1 GTSNPN and CDR2 SVGIG (reference sequence). This CDR3 has 13 amino acids.

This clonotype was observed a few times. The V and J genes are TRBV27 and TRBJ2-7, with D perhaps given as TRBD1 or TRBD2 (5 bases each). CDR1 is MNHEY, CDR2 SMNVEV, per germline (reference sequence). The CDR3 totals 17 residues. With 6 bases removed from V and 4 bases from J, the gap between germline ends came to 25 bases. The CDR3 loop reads CASRAGTQPGWGYEQYF. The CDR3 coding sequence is TGTGCCAGCAGGGCCGGGACGCAGCCTGGGTGGGGTTACGAGCAGTACTTC.

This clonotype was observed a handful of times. CDR3 nucleotide sequence: TGTGCCATCAGTGACGGGGTGATTAACTACGAGCAGTACTTC. It is translated as CAISDGVINYEQYF. The chain recombines TRBV10-3 with TRBJ2-7; TRBD2 might be the D (5 bases). V dropped 3 bases and J dropped 3 bases, with 12 bases sitting between them. CDR1 ENHRY and CDR2 SYGVKD come from the germline V gene. The CDR3 runs 14 residues.

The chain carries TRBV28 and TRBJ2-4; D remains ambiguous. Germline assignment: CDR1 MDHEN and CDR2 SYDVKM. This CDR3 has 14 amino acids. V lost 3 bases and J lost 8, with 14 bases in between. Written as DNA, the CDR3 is TGTGCCAGCAGTTTCGAGGCTATACCCCACATTCAGTACTTC. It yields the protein CASSFEAIPHIQYF.

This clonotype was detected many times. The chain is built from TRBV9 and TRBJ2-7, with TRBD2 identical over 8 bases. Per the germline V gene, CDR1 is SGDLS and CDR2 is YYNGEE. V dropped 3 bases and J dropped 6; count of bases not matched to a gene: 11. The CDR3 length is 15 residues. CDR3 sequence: CASSALPGGRVEQYF. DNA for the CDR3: TGTGCCAGCAGCGCCCTACCGGGAGGGCGAGTCGAGCAGTACTTC.

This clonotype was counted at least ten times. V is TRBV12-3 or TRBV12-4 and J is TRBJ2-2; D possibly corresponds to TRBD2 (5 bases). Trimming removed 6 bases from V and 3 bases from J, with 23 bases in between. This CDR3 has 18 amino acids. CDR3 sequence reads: CASSLYPWSGSDTGELFF. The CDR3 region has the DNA TGTGCCAGCAGCCTTTACCCCTGGTCGGGTAGCGACACCGGGGAGCTGTTTTTT.

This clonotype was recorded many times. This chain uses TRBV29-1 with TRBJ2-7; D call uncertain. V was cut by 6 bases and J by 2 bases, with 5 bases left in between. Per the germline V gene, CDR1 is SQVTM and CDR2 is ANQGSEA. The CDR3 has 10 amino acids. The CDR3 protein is CSVGTYEQYF. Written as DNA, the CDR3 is TGCAGCGTAGGCACCTACGAGCAGTACTTC.

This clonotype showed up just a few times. DNA of the CDR3: TGTGCCATCAGAGCCCGGGACAGCGATAATTCACCCCTCCACTTT. Encoded protein: CAIRARDSDNSPLHF. V gene TRBV24-1 combines with J gene TRBJ1-6, with TRBD1 identical over 7 bases. Germline V gene sequence: CDR1 KGHDR, CDR2 SFDVKD. Trimming took 11 bases from V and 5 from J; bases not matched to a gene: 11. The CDR3 is made up of 15 amino acids.

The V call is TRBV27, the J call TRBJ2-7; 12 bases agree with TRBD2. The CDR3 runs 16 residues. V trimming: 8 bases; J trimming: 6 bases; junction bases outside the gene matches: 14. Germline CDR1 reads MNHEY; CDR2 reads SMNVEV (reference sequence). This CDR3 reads CASSPNPSGREGEQYF. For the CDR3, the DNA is TGTGCCAGCTCTCCGAACCCTAGCGGGAGGGAAGGCGAGCAGTACTTC.